This T cell receptor (beta chain) was obtained from a study of shared clonotypes between healthy human individuals. The CDR3 is 15 residues long. V lost 3 bases, J lost 6 bases, and 4 bases stayed unmatched. Germline V CDR1 and CDR2: SGHAT, FQNNGV. Donors were Caucasian adults residing in Nashville, Tennessee, USA. As to this clone: Its antigen is not identified.

The run depth of the assay was deep. Profiling relied on immunoSEQ multiplex PCR, and the TCRdb table lists in-frame clones only, not all of them. Counted here are 1,500,000 or so clones, approximately 98.5% occurring once; the ten biggest clones make up about 0.34%. General observations from the study: Only blood was sampled; tissue repertoires likely differ. Among four donors, approximately 5% of naive CD4 clonotypes were found in common.

What was sequenced was naive CD4+ T cells sorted from blood. Subset of the sample: CD45RA+ positively selected. The sequence derives from a man aged 30 to 45 in good health. The gene calls are TRBV11-2 and TRBJ1-5; 11 bases are shared with TRBD1. CDR3 sequence: CASSFGQGAGQPQHF. The CDR3 coding sequence is TGTGCCAGCAGCTTCGGACAGGGGGCGGGTCAGCCCCAGCATTTT. Variable domain in full (rest from reference TRBV11-2 and TRBJ1-5): EAGVAQSPRYKIIEKRQSVAFWCNPISGHATLYWYQQILGQGPKLLIQFQNNGVVDDSQLPKDRFSAERLKGVDSTLKIQPAKLEDSAVYLCASSFGQGAGQPQHFGDGTRLSIL.